These T cell receptor beta chains were read from a single sample in a study of neurological immune-mediated disorders. Each CDR3 protein gets one entry after TCRdb re-called the 5' RACE reads with MiXCR. The data contain about 80,000 distinct CDR3 sequences, 4.5% to 7.5% of them seen just once; the ten biggest clones take up 7.9%. Sequenced: PBMCs. The source is a woman aged 60-70 years with multiple sclerosis. Both conserved end residues are part of each CDR3. Each record gives: D gene, J gene, clone size, V gene, CDR3 protein, CDR3 DNA. D genes are given only for firm matches. Clone size is stated in some rows and not others, as once, few, many or a class when expanded.

>TRBD1|TRBJ2-1|.|TRBV3-1
CASSRQGASSNEQFF
TGTGCCAGCAGCCGACAGGGGGCATCGTCAAATGAGCAGTTCTTC
>.|TRBJ2-2|many|TRBV6-5
CASSRTGGTGELFF
TGTGCCAGCAGCCGGACCGGGGGCACCGGGGAGCTGTTTTTT
>.|TRBJ1-2|many|TRBV5-5
CASSSGGTGKIRGYTF
TGTGCCAGCAGCTCTGGAGGGACCGGGAAAATACGGGGCTACACCTTC
>TRBD1|TRBJ2-1|many|TRBV3-1
CASSQVYGTGDYNEQFF
TGTGCCAGCAGCCAAGTTTATGGGACAGGGGACTACAATGAGCAGTTCTTC
>TRBD1|TRBJ2-7|many|TRBV6-6
CASNRQGTYEQYF
TGTGCCAGCAACAGACAGGGTACCTACGAGCAGTACTTC
>.|TRBJ1-1|many|TRBV29-1
CSVEDHYRITNTEAFF
TGCAGCGTTGAAGATCATTACAGGATTACGAACACTGAAGCTTTCTTT
>TRBD1|TRBJ2-1|.|TRBV10-2
CASSEVDRVNEQFF
TGCGCCAGCAGTGAAGTGGACAGGGTAAATGAGCAGTTCTTC
>TRBD2|TRBJ2-7|.|TRBV5-1
CASSLVLAGTIRSYEQYF
TGCGCCAGCAGCTTGGTGTTAGCGGGGACCATCCGCTCCTACGAGCAGTACTTC
>.|TRBJ2-5|many|TRBV5-1
CASSMGQTGTQYF
TGCGCCAGCAGCATGGGACAAACGGGGACCCAGTACTTC
>.|TRBJ1-4|many|TRBV7-6
CAAKYATNEKLFF
TGTGCCGCCAAATATGCAACTAATGAAAAACTGTTTTTT
>TRBD2|TRBJ2-3|many|TRBV3-1
CASSQLAGGLGDTQYF
TGTGCCAGCAGCCAACTAGCGGGGGGGCTTGGAGATACGCAGTATTTT